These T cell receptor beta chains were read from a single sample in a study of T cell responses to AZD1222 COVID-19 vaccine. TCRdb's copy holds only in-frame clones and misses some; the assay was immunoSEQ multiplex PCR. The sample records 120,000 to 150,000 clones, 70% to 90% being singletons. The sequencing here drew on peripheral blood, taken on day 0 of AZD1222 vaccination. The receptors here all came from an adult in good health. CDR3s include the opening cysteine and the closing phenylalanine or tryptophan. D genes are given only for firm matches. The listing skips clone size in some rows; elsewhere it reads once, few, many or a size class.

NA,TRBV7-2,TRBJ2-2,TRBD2,CASSSGTSITGELFF,TGTGCCAGCAGCTCCGGGACTAGTATCACCGGGGAGCTGTTTTTT
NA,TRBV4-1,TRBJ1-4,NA,CASSQANPTNEKLFF,TGCGCCAGCAGCCAGGCCAATCCAACTAATGAAAAACTGTTTTTT
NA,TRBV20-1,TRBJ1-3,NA,CSASSGNTIYF,TGCAGTGCTTCGTCTGGAAACACCATATATTTT
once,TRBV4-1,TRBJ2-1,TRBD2,CASSQLGLAGGSSYNEQFF,TGCGCCAGCAGCCAACTTGGACTAGCGGGGGGGAGCTCCTACAATGAGCAGTTCTTC
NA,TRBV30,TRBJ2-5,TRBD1,CAWSAGTGRAETQYF,TGTGCCTGGAGCGCCGGGACAGGGCGTGCAGAGACCCAGTACTTC
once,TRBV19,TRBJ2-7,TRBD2,CASRRAGGYEQYF,TGTGCCAGTAGAAGGGCGGGGGGCTACGAGCAGTACTTC
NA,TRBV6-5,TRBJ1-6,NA,CASSYSDGGRPLHF,TGTGCCAGCAGTTACTCTGACGGGGGTCGACCCCTCCACTTT
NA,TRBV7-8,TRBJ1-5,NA,CASSLLDSNQPQHF,TGTGCCAGCAGCTTACTCGATAGCAATCAGCCCCAGCATTTT
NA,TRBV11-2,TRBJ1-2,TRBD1,CASSPDRGLAWGYTF,TGTGCCAGCAGCCCGGACAGGGGATTAGCTTGGGGCTACACCTTC
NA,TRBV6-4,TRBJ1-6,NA,CASSDRQPIYNSPLHF,TGTGCCAGCAGTGACAGACAGCCGATCTATAATTCACCCCTCCACTTT
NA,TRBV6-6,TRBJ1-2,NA,CASSSTGIPKNGYTF,TGTGCCAGCAGTAGCACAGGCATACCTAAGAATGGCTACACCTTC
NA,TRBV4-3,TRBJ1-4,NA,CASSQDPSTNEKLFF,TGCGCCAGCAGCCAAGATCCCTCAACTAATGAAAAACTGTTTTTT
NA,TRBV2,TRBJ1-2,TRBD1,CASCGRTGGYKDYGYTF,TGTGCCAGCTGCGGTAGGACAGGGGGCTACAAGGACTATGGCTACACCTTC
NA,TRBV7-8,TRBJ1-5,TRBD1,CASSPDRDVRNQPQHF,TGTGCCAGCAGCCCGGACAGGGATGTGCGCAATCAGCCCCAGCATTTT
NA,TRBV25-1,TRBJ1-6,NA,CASSDPRQGSNSPLHF,TGTGCCAGCAGTGACCCTCGGCAGGGTAGTAATTCACCCCTCCACTTT
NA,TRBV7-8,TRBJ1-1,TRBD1,CASSSRQGSTEAFF,TGTGCCAGCAGCTCGCGACAGGGCTCCACTGAAGCTTTCTTT
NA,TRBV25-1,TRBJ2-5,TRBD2,CASSEGPGLAGSQYF,TGTGCCAGCAGTGAAGGCCCGGGACTAGCTGGGTCCCAGTACTTC
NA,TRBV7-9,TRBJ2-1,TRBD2,CASSLGIAGGHGEQFF,TGTGCCAGCAGCTTGGGAATAGCGGGGGGGCATGGTGAGCAGTTCTTC
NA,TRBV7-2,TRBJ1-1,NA,CASSSPTGGRTEAFF,TGTGCCAGCAGCTCACCGACGGGGGGCAGAACTGAAGCTTTCTTT
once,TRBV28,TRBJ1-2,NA,CASRFSNYGYTF,TGTGCCAGCAGGTTCAGTAACTATGGCTACACCTTC
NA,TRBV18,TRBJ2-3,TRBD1,CASSLQGYDTDTQYF,TGTGCCAGCTCGCTACAGGGGTACGACACAGATACGCAGTATTTT
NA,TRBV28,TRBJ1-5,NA,CASSLSVKPRQPQHF,TGTGCCAGCAGTTTGAGCGTTAAGCCACGTCAGCCCCAGCATTTT
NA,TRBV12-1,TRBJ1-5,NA,CASPRGQGANQPQHF,TGTGCCAGCCCCAGGGGACAGGGGGCCAATCAGCCCCAGCATTTT
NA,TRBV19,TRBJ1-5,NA,CASSIARRAGNQPQHF,TGTGCCAGTAGTATAGCCCGACGGGCAGGAAACCAGCCCCAGCATTTT
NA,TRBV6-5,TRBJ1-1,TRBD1,CASRDRDRVNTEAFF,TGTGCCAGCAGGGATCGGGACAGGGTGAACACTGAAGCTTTCTTT
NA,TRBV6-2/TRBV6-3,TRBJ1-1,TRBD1,CASSSFDRDTEAFF,TGTGCCAGCAGCTCCTTCGACAGGGACACTGAAGCTTTCTTT
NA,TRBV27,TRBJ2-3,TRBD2,CASRVNNAGGTDTQYF,TGTGCCAGCAGGGTCAATAACGCGGGGGGCACAGATACGCAGTATTTT
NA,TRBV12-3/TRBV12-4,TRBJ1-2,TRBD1,CASSYGDRVDYTF,TGTGCCAGCAGTTACGGGGACAGGGTGGACTACACCTTC
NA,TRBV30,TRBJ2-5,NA,CAWSVGHQETQYF,TGTGCCTGGAGTGTAGGGCACCAAGAGACCCAGTACTTC
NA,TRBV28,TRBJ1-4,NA,CASSFAGATNEKLFF,TGTGCCAGCAGTTTTGCGGGGGCAACTAATGAAAAACTGTTTTTT
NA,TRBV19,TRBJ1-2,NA,CASAVGIRSNYGYTF,TGTGCCAGCGCTGTGGGGATCCGGTCTAACTATGGCTACACCTTC
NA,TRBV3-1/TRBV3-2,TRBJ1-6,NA,CASSQDAANSPLHF,TGTGCCAGCAGCCAAGATGCAGCTAATTCACCCCTCCACTTT
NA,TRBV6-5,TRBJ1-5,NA,CASSLRRNNQPQHF,TGTGCCAGCAGTTTGAGGAGGAACAATCAGCCCCAGCATTTT
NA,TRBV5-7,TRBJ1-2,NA,CASSFGGGAPYGYTF,TGTGCCAGCAGCTTTGGCGGAGGGGCCCCTTATGGCTACACCTTC
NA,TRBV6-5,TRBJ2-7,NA,CASSRGSTGPYEQYF,TGTGCCAGCAGCCGGGGATCGACAGGTCCCTACGAGCAGTACTTC
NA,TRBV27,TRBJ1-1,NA,CASSFGTPGNTEAFF,TGTGCCAGCAGTTTTGGGACCCCAGGGAACACTGAAGCTTTCTTT
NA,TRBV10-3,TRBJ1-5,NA,CAISDQQGSNQPQHF,TGTGCCATCAGTGACCAACAGGGCTCTAATCAGCCCCAGCATTTT
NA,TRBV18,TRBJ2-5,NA,CASSPPAGQETQYF,TGTGCCAGCTCACCACCCGCGGGTCAAGAGACCCAGTACTTC
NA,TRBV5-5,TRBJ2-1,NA,CASSGVDSIVYNEQFF,TGTGCCAGCAGCGGAGTGGACTCGATTGTGTACAATGAGCAGTTCTTC
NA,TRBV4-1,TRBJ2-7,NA,CASSQGDTGIYEQYF,TGCGCCAGCAGCCAAGGGGACACTGGGATCTACGAGCAGTACTTC
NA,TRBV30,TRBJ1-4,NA,CAWSGGTVQNEKLFF,TGTGCCTGGAGTGGCGGAACAGTTCAAAATGAAAAACTGTTTTTT
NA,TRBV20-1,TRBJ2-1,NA,CSANYNEQFF,TGCAGTGCTAATTACAATGAGCAGTTCTTC
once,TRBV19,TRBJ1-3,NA,CASSIVGDGNTIYF,TGTGCCAGTAGTATTGTCGGGGATGGAAACACCATATATTTT
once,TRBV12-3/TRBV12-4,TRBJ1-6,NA,CASSSEGYSPLHF,TGTGCCAGCAGTTCAGAGGGTTATTCACCCCTCCACTTT
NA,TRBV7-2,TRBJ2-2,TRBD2,CASSYKTSGTGELFF,TGTGCCAGCAGCTACAAGACTAGCGGCACCGGGGAGCTGTTTTTT
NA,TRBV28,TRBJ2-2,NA,CASSSTGVPTGELFF,TGTGCCAGCAGTTCAACGGGGGTCCCGACCGGGGAGCTGTTTTTT